The 5 T cell receptor beta chains in this list originate from one sample, sequenced in a study of T-cell memory formation after mild COVID-19. TCRdb reprocessed the 5' RACE reads via MiXCR and lists one record per CDR3 protein. The sample lists 35,000 to 50,000 distinct CDR3 sequences, 8% to 10% occurring once. The material sequenced was PBMCs or a T cell subset sorted from them (not recorded which). The receptors originated from an adult woman who had mild COVID-19 (a few samples of this study predate the infection). Cell type and time point are not known.

This clonotype was picked up a small number of times. One end of the junction is discordant with germline, which a read error may explain. The CDR3 loop is CASSVKQGTEAFF. The CDR3 DNA follows: TGTGCTAGCAGCGTAAAGCAGGGAACTGAAGCTTTCTTT. V gene TRBV7-7 combines with J gene TRBJ1-1, with D tentatively TRBD1 (5 bases). The CDR3 consists of 13 residues. Germline loops: CDR1 SSHAT, CDR2 FNYEAQ (reference sequence).

This clonotype was seen only a few times. The CDR3 nucleotides are TGTGCCAGCAGTGATAAGGGGTTCAATTCACCCCTCCACTTT. Translating it yields CASSDKGFNSPLHF. The chain uses TRBV25-1 and TRBJ1-6; D possibly corresponds to TRBD1 (5 bases). The germline gives CDR1 MGHDK, CDR2 SYGVNS. The V and J ends lost 3 bases and 7 bases respectively, with 10 bases between them. The CDR3 runs to 14 residues.

The sample holds many counts of this clonotype. The chain combines TRBV12-3 or TRBV12-4 with TRBJ2-7; D gene uncertain. This CDR3 spans 16 amino acids. V lost 5 bases to trimming and J lost 0 bases, with 17 bases between them. The CDR3 nucleotides read TGTGCCAGCAGTCCACAGACATTTTTGGTCTCCTACGAGCAGTACTTC. Protein product: CASSPQTFLVSYEQYF.

This clonotype has a handful of counts. The V and J genes are TRBV2 and TRBJ2-1; D tentatively reads TRBD1 or TRBD2 (7 bases each). Per germline, CDR1 SNHLY and CDR2 FYNNEI. The CDR3 spans 17 residues. V lost 4 bases and J 4 bases, leaving 20 bases between the germline ends. DNA for the CDR3: TGTGCCAGCAGTGGTCCCAGGGGGGGCATGAGATACAATGAGCAGTTCTTC. Its protein product is CASSGPRGGMRYNEQFF.

A note on this clonotype: At one of its ends the junction is not consistent with the germline gene, which may arise from a read error. The genes are TRBV3-1 and TRBJ2-3; 8 positions match TRBD1. The CDR3 is 12 amino acids. The germline gives CDR1 LGHDT, CDR2 YNNKEL (reference sequence). The CDR3 DNA reads as TGTGCCAGCAGCCAAGGGGACAGGTCGCAATATTTT. It encodes CASSQGDRSQYF.